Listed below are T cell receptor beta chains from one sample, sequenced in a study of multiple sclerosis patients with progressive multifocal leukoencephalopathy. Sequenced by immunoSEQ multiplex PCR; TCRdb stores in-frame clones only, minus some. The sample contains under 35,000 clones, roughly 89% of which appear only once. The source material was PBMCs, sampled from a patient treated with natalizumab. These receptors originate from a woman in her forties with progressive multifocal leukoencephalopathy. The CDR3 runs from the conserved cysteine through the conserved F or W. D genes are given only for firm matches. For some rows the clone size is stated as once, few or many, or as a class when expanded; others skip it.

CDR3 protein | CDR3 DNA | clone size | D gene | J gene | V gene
CASSPSTGGTEAFF | TGTGCCAGCTCACCGTCGACAGGGGGCACTGAAGCTTTCTTT | - | TRBD1 | TRBJ1-1 | TRBV18
CASSLNPPTGTSAFF | TGTGCCAGCAGTTTAAACCCCCCAACAGGGACGTCAGCTTTCTTT | - | - | TRBJ1-1 | TRBV28
CASSKETYSYEQYF | TGTGCCAGTAGTAAGGAAACTTACTCCTACGAGCAGTACTTC | - | - | TRBJ2-7 | TRBV19
CASSQPGPTDTQYF | TGCGCCAGCAGCCAACCGGGACCCACAGATACGCAGTATTTT | - | - | TRBJ2-3 | TRBV4-1
CATSRVGLAGGPRDTQYF | TGTGCCACCAGCAGAGTTGGACTAGCGGGAGGGCCGAGGGATACGCAGTATTTT | - | TRBD2 | TRBJ2-3 | TRBV15
CASSQNSSQGRNEQFF | TGCGCCAGCAGCCAGAATTCTTCACAGGGTCGGAATGAGCAGTTCTTC | - | - | TRBJ2-1 | TRBV4-1
CASSEGNTEAFF | TGTGCCAGCAGTGAAGGGAACACTGAAGCTTTCTTT | - | - | TRBJ1-1 | TRBV25-1
CASSPCETGARELFF | TGTGCCAGTAGTCCCTGTGAGACAGGGGCCCGGGAGCTGTTTTTT | - | TRBD1 | TRBJ2-2 | TRBV19
CASSLGAGNYAETQYF | TGTGCCAGCAGCTTAGGAGCAGGGAATTACGCGGAGACCCAGTACTTC | - | - | TRBJ2-5 | TRBV7-2
CAWSVQGTKNQPQHF | TGTGCCTGGAGTGTACAAGGGACAAAGAATCAGCCCCAGCATTTT | - | - | TRBJ1-5 | TRBV30
CASSQRRDSLRTEAFF | TGCGCCAGCAGCCAAAGAAGGGACAGCCTACGCACTGAAGCTTTCTTT | - | TRBD1 | TRBJ1-1 | TRBV4-1
CASSRDLGANYGYTF | TGTGCCAGCAGCAGGGACCTGGGGGCTAACTATGGCTACACCTTC | - | - | TRBJ1-2 | TRBV14
CASSSGQRNTEAFF | TGTGCCAGCAGCTCAGGACAGAGGAACACTGAAGCTTTCTTT | - | - | TRBJ1-1 | TRBV28
CASSTDGNQPQHF | TGTGCCAGCAGCACGGACGGCAATCAGCCCCAGCATTTT | - | - | TRBJ1-5 | TRBV21-1
CASSLGHLGLDEQYF | TGCGCCAGCAGCTTGGGACATTTGGGTTTGGACGAGCAGTACTTC | - | - | TRBJ2-7 | TRBV5-1
CASSPQQNPIFTNYGYTF | TGTGCCAGCAGCCCTCAACAGAATCCTATTTTTACTAACTATGGCTACACCTTC | - | - | TRBJ1-2 | TRBV7-2
CASSLNPVGGEETQYF | TGCGCCAGCAGCTTGAATCCGGTGGGGGGGGAAGAGACCCAGTACTTC | - | TRBD2 | TRBJ2-5 | TRBV5-1
CASSLAEAFF | TGTGCCAGCAGCTTAGCTGAAGCTTTCTTT | few | - | TRBJ1-1 | TRBV7-9
CASSPGLAGVLDTDTQYF | TGTGCCAGCAGCCCTGGACTAGCGGGGGTCCTCGACACAGATACGCAGTATTTT | once | TRBD2 | TRBJ2-3 | TRBV11-2
CASSRLVSYEQYF | TGTGCCAGCAGCCGACTAGTTTCGTACGAGCAGTACTTC | - | - | TRBJ2-7 | TRBV28
CASSPVGDQPQHF | TGTGCCAGCAGCCCGGTGGGCGATCAGCCCCAGCATTTT | - | - | TRBJ1-5 | TRBV6-1
CASKAVGGSSGANVLTF | TGTGCCAGTAAGGCGGTAGGGGGCAGCTCTGGGGCCAACGTCCTGACTTTC | - | TRBD1 | TRBJ2-6 | TRBV27
CASSIETGTDYEQYF | TGTGCCAGTAGTATAGAAACCGGGACAGACTACGAGCAGTACTTC | - | TRBD1 | TRBJ2-7 | TRBV19
CSVLLSGTDSNQPQHF | TGCAGCGTGCTCCTTTCGGGGACAGATAGCAATCAGCCCCAGCATTTT | - | TRBD1 | TRBJ1-5 | TRBV29-1
CASSSAGTSGRGEQYF | TGTGCCAGCAGCTCCGCCGGGACTAGCGGGAGAGGCGAGCAGTACTTC | - | TRBD2 | TRBJ2-7 | TRBV7-2
CASSLYRGLQETQYF | TGCGCCAGCAGCTTGTACAGGGGGCTCCAAGAGACCCAGTACTTC | - | TRBD1 | TRBJ2-5 | TRBV5-1
CASSVDGGGEQFF | TGTGCCAGCAGCGTGGACGGTGGGGGAGAGCAGTTCTTC | - | - | TRBJ2-1 | TRBV7-9
CASSQFRRSSYEQYF | TGTGCCAGCAGCCAATTTAGGCGCAGCTCCTACGAGCAGTACTTC | once | - | TRBJ2-7 | TRBV16
CAWSVSSNQPQHF | TGTGCCTGGAGTGTTAGTAGCAATCAGCCCCAGCATTTT | - | - | TRBJ1-5 | TRBV30
CASSVGGTSGFNEQFF | TGTGCCAGCAGCGTAGGGGGGACTAGCGGTTTCAATGAGCAGTTCTTC | - | TRBD2 | TRBJ2-1 | TRBV9